Listed below are T cell receptor beta chains from one sample, sequenced in a study of vaccination effects on CD4 cells after COVID-19. These receptors have no identified antigens. Method: immunoSEQ multiplex PCR; TCRdb's copy keeps in-frame clones and lacks some. The data hold about 41,000 clones, with around three quarters observed a single time. The input for sequencing was CD4+ T cells from PBMCs cultured with HCoV-NL63 spike peptides, taken before COVID-19 vaccination. These receptors were taken from a human donor who received a COVID-19 vaccine. Each CDR3 is given with its conserved first and last residue. A D gene is named only where the DNA matches it firmly. Clone size is shown for a subset of rows, as once, few, many or a class of expanded clone.

v_gene	j_gene	abundance	d_gene	CDR3nt	CDR3aa
TRBV5-1	TRBJ2-2	-	TRBD1	TGCGCCAGCAGCTCGCCCGACAGGGATAGCACCGGGGAGCTGTTTTTT	CASSSPDRDSTGELFF
TRBV7-3	TRBJ2-2	few	TRBD1	TGTGCCAGCAGCTTAAACAGGGGCGCGGGCACCGGGGAGCTGTTTTTT	CASSLNRGAGTGELFF
TRBV7-2	TRBJ1-3	-	-	TGTGCCAGCAGCTTAGGTTTAGACTCACCCTCTGGAAACACCATATATTTT	CASSLGLDSPSGNTIYF
TRBV2	TRBJ1-4	few	-	TGTGCCAGCAAACTCGGAGGGGAAAAACTGTTTTTT	CASKLGGEKLFF
TRBV18	TRBJ1-2	-	-	TGTGCCAGCTCACCACCCCCCCGGGGCTCTGGCTACACCTTC	CASSPPPRGSGYTF
TRBV30	TRBJ2-1	-	-	TGTGCCTGGGGGGGGAGGGGGGCTCAGGAGCAGTTCTTC	CAWGGRGAQEQFF
TRBV7-3	TRBJ2-3	-	-	TGTGCCAGCAGCTTAAGGGGTGCAGATACGCAGTATTTT	CASSLRGADTQYF
TRBV6-5	TRBJ2-5	-	-	TGTGCCAGGGCATCGGGGGCAAGAGAGACCCAGTACTTC	CARASGARETQYF
TRBV3-1/TRBV3-2	TRBJ1-1	-	-	TGTGCCAGCAGCCAAGATGAGGCTGGAGCCAGGACCCTTGTTTTT	CASSQDEAGARTLVF
TRBV6-5	TRBJ2-4	-	TRBD2	TGTGCCAGCAAGGCGGCGGGGGTCAACATTCAGTACTTC	CASKAAGVNIQYF
TRBV7-2	TRBJ1-6	-	-	TGTGCCAGCAGCTTCCTTGAAAGGGGGGGTTCACCCCTCCACTTT	CASSFLERGGSPLHF
TRBV6-1	TRBJ1-5	-	-	TGTGCCAGCAGAGAAACGGACCCAGGACGCTATAGCAATCAGCCCCAGCATTTT	CASRETDPGRYSNQPQHF
TRBV3-1/TRBV3-2	TRBJ2-6	-	-	TGTGCCAGCACCAGGACAGTTTCTGGGGCCAACGTCCTGACTTTC	CASTRTVSGANVLTF
TRBV29-1	TRBJ1-1	-	-	TGCAGCGTTGTGGGCATCGGAGGGGTGAACACTGAAGCTTTCTTT	CSVVGIGGVNTEAFF
TRBV6-5	TRBJ1-2	-	-	TGTGCCAGCAGCAGAGACAGGACAGCTAACTATGGCTACACCTTC	CASSRDRTANYGYTF
TRBV7-3	TRBJ2-2	-	TRBD2	TGTGCCAGCAGCTTCGGGGGGGGCCCCGGGGAGCTGTTTTTT	CASSFGGGPGELFF
TRBV3-1/TRBV3-2	TRBJ2-1	-	TRBD1	TGTGCCAGCAGCCTACGGGGGACAGGCAATGAGCAGTTCTTC	CASSLRGTGNEQFF
TRBV6-5	TRBJ1-3	-	-	TGTGCCAGCAGTTCCGGGGGTAGCGTTAACACCATATATTTT	CASSSGGSVNTIYF
TRBV9	TRBJ2-6	once	-	TGTGCCAGCAGCGTAGAGAGAGGGGGGGGCTCTGGGGCCAACGTCCTGACTTTC	CASSVERGGGSGANVLTF
TRBV7-9	TRBJ2-5	once	-	TGTGCCAGCGGTGAAGAGACCCAGTACTTC	CASGEETQYF
TRBV11-2	TRBJ1-1	-	-	TGTGCCAGCAGCTTAGCGGCCGGGGCGAATACTGAAGCTTTCTTT	CASSLAAGANTEAFF
TRBV9	TRBJ1-1	-	TRBD1	TGTGCCAGCAGCCTTGGGACAGGGTATGAGAACACTGAAGCTTTCTTT	CASSLGTGYENTEAFF
TRBV5-8	TRBJ2-2	few	-	TGTGCCAGCAGCGCCAAGGGACAGAACACCGGGGAGCTGTTTTTT	CASSAKGQNTGELFF
TRBV27	TRBJ2-1	-	TRBD2	TGTGCCAGCAGTTTGTCGGCGGGGGGGCCGGATGAGCAGTTCTTC	CASSLSAGGPDEQFF
TRBV7-9	TRBJ2-2	-	-	TGTGCCAGCAGCCCTAGATCCACCGGGGAGCTGTTTTTT	CASSPRSTGELFF
TRBV10-1	TRBJ2-1	-	-	TGCGCCAGCAGGCAGGACAGCTCCTACAATGAGCAGTTCTTC	CASRQDSSYNEQFF
TRBV6-5	TRBJ1-2	-	TRBD1	TGTGCCAGCAGCGGGACAGTGGACTATGGCTACACCTTC	CASSGTVDYGYTF
TRBV2	TRBJ2-1	few	-	TGTGCCAGCAGTAATAACTACAATGAGCAGTTCTTC	CASSNNYNEQFF
TRBV27	TRBJ2-5	-	TRBD1	TGTGCCAAGTCGGGGACAGGCGTAAAAGAGACCCAGTACTTC	CAKSGTGVKETQYF
TRBV5-1	TRBJ1-2	-	-	TGCGCCAGCAGCCTCAGAGACACTAACTATGGCTACACCTTC	CASSLRDTNYGYTF
TRBV18	TRBJ1-3	-	-	TGTGCCAGCTCACCACCTCCCAGGGCCGGAGACACCATATATTTT	CASSPPPRAGDTIYF
TRBV5-6	TRBJ2-5	-	TRBD1	TGTGCCAGCAGCTCCCCCAGGGGGCAGGAGACCCAGTACTTC	CASSSPRGQETQYF
TRBV6-6	TRBJ1-3	-	-	TGTGCCAGCAGTTACTCGGGAGCCTCTGGAAACACCATATATTTT	CASSYSGASGNTIYF
TRBV5-8	TRBJ2-3	-	TRBD2	TGTGCCAGCCCCGACGGACTAGCGGGGGGGCTCGGCGGCACAGATACGCAGTATTTT	CASPDGLAGGLGGTDTQYF
TRBV5-1	TRBJ2-5	once	-	TGCGCCAGCAGCTTGGTTCAAGAGACCCAGTACTTC	CASSLVQETQYF
TRBV19	TRBJ2-5	-	TRBD2	TGTGCCAGTAGTGCCGCTAGCGGGGGCCCCCAAGAGACCCAGTACTTC	CASSAASGGPQETQYF
TRBV24-1	TRBJ1-5	-	TRBD1	TGTGCCACCAGTGAAACCGGGACAGGGTTGGGTCAGCCCCAGCATTTT	CATSETGTGLGQPQHF